This T cell receptor (beta chain) stems from a study of OX40 agonist ivuxolimab in advanced cancers. Profiling relied on immunoSEQ multiplex PCR, and the TCRdb table lists in-frame clones only, not all of them. The table shows about 94,000 clones, with about nine tenths occurring only once. The V end lost 5 bases, the J end lost 8 bases, and 12 bases lay between the germline ends. CDR1 and CDR2 from the germline V gene are SQVTM and ANQGSEA. This CDR3 is built from 11 residues. The TCR originated in an adult with an advanced solid tumor such as melanoma, head and neck, liver or kidney cancer. Sequenced here: CD4+ or CD8+ T cells sorted from blood, sampled in a trial of the OX40 agonist ivuxolimab. This sequence joins TRBV29-1 and TRBJ1-2; maybe TRBD1 (6 bases). The CDR3 loop reads CSVYTGLGYTF. DNA for the CDR3: TGCAGCGTTTACACAGGGCTGGGCTACACCTTC.